These 13 T cell receptor beta chains were all obtained from the same sample, sequenced in a study of memory CD4+ T cells and cytomegalovirus serostatus. The sort gate was single viable CD3+CD4+CD8-CD45RO+ cells for memory CD4+ T cells. Measured with immunoSEQ multiplex PCR; TCRdb has only the in-frame clones, and not every one. The table includes tens of thousands of clones, approximately 74% detected once. Input material: memory CD4+ T cells from blood. The receptors derive from an adult in good health and CMV-seropositive.

In its sample, this clone was seen a few times. The V gene is TRBV2, the J gene TRBJ2-5; D call uncertain. There are 14 residues in the CDR3. V was shortened by 4 bases and J by 2 bases, with 11 bases between the two germline ends. Germline lookup yields CDR1 SNHLY and CDR2 FYNNEI. This CDR3 is CASSVGPQQETQYF. CDR3 sequence (DNA): TGTGCCAGCAGTGTAGGCCCGCAGCAAGAGACCCAGTACTTC. The complete variable domain, with remaining parts taken from reference TRBV2 and TRBJ2-5, reads EPEVTQTPSHQVTQMGQEVILRCVPISNHLYFYWYRQILGQKVEFLVSFYNNEISEKSEIFDDQFSVERPDGSNFTLKIRSTKLEDSAMYFCASSVGPQQETQYFGPGTRLLVL.

The gene calls are TRBV5-5 and TRBJ1-4, with no clear D. The CDR3 covers 14 residues. V lost 0 bases and J 1 base, leaving 4 bases between the germline ends. Per the germline V gene, CDR1 is SGHKS and CDR2 is YYEKEE (reference sequence). CDR3 bases: TGTGCCAGCAGCTTGGGAATAACTAATGAAAAACTGTTTTTT. Translation gives CASSLGITNEKLFF.

The chain carries TRBV7-3 and TRBJ2-5; 7 bases are shared with TRBD2. The J segment lost 3 bases and the V segment lost 5 bases, leaving 9 bases of the junction unmatched. CDR1 is SGHTA, CDR2 FQGTGA, per germline. The CDR3 is 15 amino acids. The CDR3 region is CASSPWGGYEETQYF. CDR3 in DNA: TGTGCCAGCAGCCCCTGGGGGGGATATGAAGAGACCCAGTACTTC. Complete variable domain (other parts from reference TRBV7-3 and TRBJ2-5): GAGVSQTPSNKVTEKGKYVELRCDPISGHTALYWYRQSLGQGPEFLIYFQGTGAADDSGLPNDRFFAVRPEGSVSTLKIQRTERGDSAVYLCASSPWGGYEETQYFGPGTRLLVL.

The sample holds a few counts of this clone. V gene TRBV2 combines with J gene TRBJ2-3; D gene uncertain. Trimming took 4 bases from V and 4 from J, leaving 6 bases between them. CDR3 length: 12 amino acids. The germline V gene has CDR1 SNHLY and CDR2 FYNNEI. The CDR3 sequence: CASSGDADTQYF. Written as DNA, the CDR3 is TGTGCCAGCAGTGGTGACGCAGATACGCAGTATTTT.

The chain recombines TRBV10-3 with TRBJ2-3; a weak D match, TRBD2 (5 bases). The V gene lost 10 bases and the J gene lost 1 base, with 21 bases spanning the gap. This CDR3 has 16 residues. Germline V gene sequence: CDR1 ENHRY, CDR2 SYGVKD. CDR3 nucleotides: TGTGCCACCCTCAGCGGAGACAATCCAGGCACAGATACGCAGTATTTT. This codes for CATLSGDNPGTDTQYF.

The CDR3 nucleotides are TGTGCCAGCAGCAGACTAGCGGGGAGCTACAATGAGCAGTTCTTC. It codes for CASSRLAGSYNEQFF. The genes are TRBV7-3 and TRBJ2-1; 11 nucleotides align to TRBD2. The CDR3 totals 15 residues. The junction had 3 bases not matched to a gene; V was cut back by 5 bases and J by 3 bases. CDR1 and CDR2 (germline): SGHTA, FQGTGA.

This clone was found a few times. This chain uses TRBV7-8 with TRBJ2-3; D not resolved. V was pared by 2 bases and J by 6 bases, with 6 bases between. Germline CDR1 reads SGHVS; CDR2 reads FQNEAQ. The CDR3 extends over 12 amino acids. CDR3 amino acids: CASSLPADTQYF. CDR3 bases: TGTGCCAGCAGCTTACCGGCGGATACGCAGTATTTT.

As regards this clone: This specimen includes other DNA sequences encoding the same CDR3. The chain employs TRBV5-4 and TRBJ2-1; D not certain. CDR1 is SGHNT and CDR2 is YYREEE in the germline V gene (reference sequence). This CDR3 has 14 residues. V lost 4 bases and J lost 4, with 12 bases in between. The DNA for the CDR3 is TGTGCCAGCAGCCCTAGACGGGCGTACAATGAGCAGTTCTTC. This sequence encodes CASSPRRAYNEQFF.

The chain links TRBV18 to TRBJ2-2; D gene uncertain. Germline V gene sequence: CDR1 KGHSH, CDR2 LQKENI. The CDR3 is 16 residues long. V lost 3 bases and J lost 4, with 15 bases in between. In nucleotides, the CDR3 is TGTGCCAGCTCACCCCCAAACAGAGTTGGCACCGGGGAGCTGTTTTTT. Its protein product is CASSPPNRVGTGELFF.

The chain joins TRBV5-5 to TRBJ2-6; a possible D gene is TRBD1 (6 bases). CDR1 and CDR2 from the germline V gene are SGHKS and YYEKEE (reference sequence). V was cut by 5 bases and J by 0 bases, with 15 bases left in between. The CDR3 extends over 17 amino acids. CDR3 DNA sequence: TGTGCCAGCAGACCCCGTACAGGGAGCTCTGGGGCCAACGTCCTGACTTTC. Protein: CASRPRTGSSGANVLTF.

The chain has TRBV5-1 and TRBJ2-7; the D is unclear. With 0 bases removed from V and 0 bases from J, the gap between germline ends came to 13 bases. The CDR3 is 16 amino acids. CDR1 and CDR2 from the germline V gene are SGHRS and YFSETQ. The CDR3 DNA reads TGCGCCAGCAGCTTGGAAGTGTTGCAACACTCCTACGAGCAGTACTTC. This translates into CASSLEVLQHSYEQYF. The complete variable domain, with remaining parts taken from reference TRBV5-1 and TRBJ2-7, reads KAGVTQTPRYLIKTRGQQVTLSCSPISGHRSVSWYQQTPGQGLQFLFEYFSETQRNKGNFPGRFSGRQFSNSRSEMNVSTLELGDSALYLCASSLEVLQHSYEQYFGPGTRLTVT.

V gene TRBV2 combines with J gene TRBJ2-7; 10 nucleotides agree with TRBD1. There are 14 residues in the CDR3. V lost 4 bases, J lost 4 bases, and 4 bases stayed unmatched. Germline V gene data show CDR1 as SNHLY and CDR2 as FYNNEI. The CDR3: CASSVDRGTYEQYF. The CDR3 coding sequence is TGTGCCAGCAGTGTGGACAGGGGGACATACGAGCAGTACTTC. The variable domain in full, with the rest retrieved from reference TRBV2 and TRBJ2-7, is EPEVTQTPSHQVTQMGQEVILRCVPISNHLYFYWYRQILGQKVEFLVSFYNNEISEKSEIFDDQFSVERPDGSNFTLKIRSTKLEDSAMYFCASSVDRGTYEQYFGPGTRLTVT.

The CDR3 loop is CASISAGTVFRKDTGELFF. In DNA, the CDR3 is TGTGCCAGCATCAGCGCCGGGACAGTCTTTAGGAAGGACACCGGGGAGCTGTTTTTT. The V gene is TRBV28, the J gene TRBJ2-2; 7 nucleotides match TRBD1. Per germline, CDR1 MDHEN and CDR2 SYDVKM. After removal of 7 bases from V and 3 bases from J, the junction contained 20 bases not matched to a gene. This CDR3 has 19 amino acids.